This T cell receptor (beta chain) was sequenced for a study of T cell responses to AZD1222 COVID-19 vaccine. Notes on the study in general: Among the donors, most were white British and more were female, and clonal diversity was possibly underestimated.

Libraries were prepared by immunoSEQ multiplex PCR; TCRdb keeps only in-frame clonotypes and omits some of them. Of 86,000 or so clones listed, over 85% were seen once; the top ten hold 2% to 2.5%. Concerning this clone: The antigen is not known.

The TCR comes from an adult in good health. Sequencing used peripheral blood, obtained on day 0 of AZD1222 vaccination.

The CDR3 loop reads CASSTNTGTSSGYTF. CDR3 in DNA: TGTGCCAGCAGTACCAACACCGGGACATCGAGTGGCTACACCTTC. The chain links TRBV7-6 to TRBJ1-2, with D maybe TRBD1 (6 bases). The germline CDR1 and CDR2 sequences are SGHVS and FNYEAQ. Trimming took 6 bases from V and 7 from J, leaving 21 bases between them. The CDR3 covers 15 residues. Full variable domain (missing parts from reference TRBV7-6 and TRBJ1-2): GAGVSQSPRYKVTKRGQDVALRCDPISGHVSLYWYRQALGQGPEFLTYFNYEAQQDKSGLPNDRFSAERPEGSISTLTIQRTEQRDSAMYRCASSTNTGTSSGYTFGSGTRLTVV.